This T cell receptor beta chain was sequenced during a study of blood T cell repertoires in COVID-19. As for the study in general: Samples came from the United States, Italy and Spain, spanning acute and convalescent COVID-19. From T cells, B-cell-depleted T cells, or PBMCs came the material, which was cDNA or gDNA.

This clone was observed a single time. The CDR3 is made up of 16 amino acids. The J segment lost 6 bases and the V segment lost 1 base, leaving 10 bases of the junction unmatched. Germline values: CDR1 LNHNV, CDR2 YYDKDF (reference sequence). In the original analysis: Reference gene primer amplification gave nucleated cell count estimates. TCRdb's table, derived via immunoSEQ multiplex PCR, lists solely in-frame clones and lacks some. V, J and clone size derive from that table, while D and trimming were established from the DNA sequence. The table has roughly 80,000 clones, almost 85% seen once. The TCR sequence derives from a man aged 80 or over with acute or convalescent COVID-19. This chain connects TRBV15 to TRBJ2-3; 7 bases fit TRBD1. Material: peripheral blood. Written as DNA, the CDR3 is TGTGCCACCAGCAGAGGGGACAGTCGGCTTACGGATACGCAGTATTTT. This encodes CATSRGDSRLTDTQYF.